What follows are 20 T cell receptor beta chains derived from one specimen sequenced in a study of blood T cell repertoires in COVID-19. The data were produced by immunoSEQ multiplex PCR, yet TCRdb's version contains in-frame clones alone and is incomplete. Altogether about 140,000 clones are present, about 91% being singletons, with the ten largest covering roughly 28%. Input material: peripheral blood. All receptors derive from a human donor in a cohort sampled during active COVID-19.

The chain carries TRBV5-6 and TRBJ2-4; TRBD1 is a possible D gene (6 bases). V shed 0 bases and J shed 7 bases, with 14 bases lying between them. Looked up from germline, CDR1 is SGHDT and CDR2 is YYEEEE. The CDR3 sequence is 15 residues long. The CDR3 protein is CASSLDDRWGNIQYF. As DNA, the CDR3 is TGTGCCAGCAGCTTGGATGACAGGTGGGGGAACATTCAGTACTTC.

This chain joins TRBV19 and TRBJ1-2; no definite D call. This CDR3 comprises 16 residues. The germline V and J ends were trimmed by 0 bases and 2 bases, with 13 bases remaining between them. Germline V gene lookup returns CDR1 LNHDA and CDR2 SQIVND (reference sequence). The CDR3 sequence: CASSIEVGRYNYGYTF. The CDR3 bases are TGTGCCAGTAGTATAGAGGTTGGGAGGTACAACTATGGCTACACCTTC. Full variable domain (rest looked up from reference TRBV19 and TRBJ1-2): DGGITQSPKYLFRKEGQNVTLSCEQNLNHDAMYWYRQDPGQGLRLIYYSQIVNDFQKGDIAEGYSVSREKKESFPLTVTSAQKNPTAFYLCASSIEVGRYNYGYTFGSGTRLTVV.

J is TRBJ2-1 and V is TRBV5-1; 7 nucleotides align to TRBD1. The trim removed 5 bases at V and 6 bases at J, leaving 11 bases unmatched. The CDR3 runs 15 residues. Per the germline V gene, CDR1 is SGHRS and CDR2 is YFSETQ. The CDR3, as DNA: TGCGCCAGCAGGCAGATACAGGGGACGGTCAATGAGCAGTTCTTC. It specifies CASRQIQGTVNEQFF.

V and J are TRBV4-1 and TRBJ1-6; possible D gene TRBD1, 6 bases. Germline values: CDR1 MGHRA, CDR2 YSYEKL. The CDR3 consists of 16 residues. The germline V and J ends were trimmed by 0 bases and 8 bases, with 14 bases remaining between them. CDR3 nucleotides: TGCGCCAGCAGCCAAGACTCCAGGGGTTCCCATTCACCCCTCCACTTT. Residues: CASSQDSRGSHSPLHF.

CDR3 nucleotides: TGTGCCAGCTCTCCGACTAGCGGGGGGTCCCGTTGGATCTACGAGCAGTACTTC. Encoded protein: CASSPTSGGSRWIYEQYF. The V gene is TRBV18, the J gene TRBJ2-7, with 13 bases lining up with TRBD2. The V gene end was trimmed by 6 bases and the J gene end by 3 bases; junction bases not matched to a gene: 14. This CDR3 region has 18 residues. The germline V gene has CDR1 KGHSH and CDR2 LQKENI. Drawing the rest from reference TRBV18 and TRBJ2-7, the complete variable domain is NAGVMQNPRHLVRRRGQEARLRCSPMKGHSHVYWYRQLPEEGLKFMVYLQKENIIDESGMPKERFSAEFPKEGPSILRIQQVVRGDSAAYFCASSPTSGGSRWIYEQYFGPGTRLTVT.

The V call is TRBV7-6, the J call TRBJ1-4; no clear D gene. With 5 bases removed from V and 0 bases from J, the gap between germline ends came to 13 bases. Germline V gene lookup returns CDR1 SGHVS and CDR2 FNYEAQ. CDR3 size: 16 residues. The CDR3 DNA follows: TGTGCCAGCAGCCCCCACAGACCTGCAACTAATGAAAAACTGTTTTTT. It is translated as CASSPHRPATNEKLFF. Drawing the rest from reference TRBV7-6 and TRBJ1-4, the complete variable domain is GAGVSQSPRYKVTKRGQDVALRCDPISGHVSLYWYRQALGQGPEFLTYFNYEAQQDKSGLPNDRFSAERPEGSISTLTIQRTEQRDSAMYRCASSPHRPATNEKLFFGSGTQLSVL.

The chain links TRBV24-1 to TRBJ1-4; 8 bases fit TRBD1. The ends lost 4 bases at V and 3 bases at J; junction bases unmatched: 3. The CDR3 length is 15 residues. Looked up from germline, CDR1 is KGHDR and CDR2 is SFDVKD. The DNA of the CDR3 is TGTGCCACCAGTGAAACCAGGGGGCCTAATGAAAAACTGTTTTTT. Protein: CATSETRGPNEKLFF.

The chain couples TRBV18 to TRBJ2-5; a possible D gene is TRBD2 (5 bases). V was clipped by 2 bases and J by 7 bases, with 11 bases between them. The CDR3 consists of 13 residues. Germline CDR1 reads KGHSH; CDR2 reads LQKENI. CDR3 nucleotide sequence: TGTGCCAGCTCACCAGGAAGTGAGGGGACCCAGTACTTC. Translation gives CASSPGSEGTQYF.

This chain links TRBV27 with TRBJ1-1; the D is unclear. Deletions cut 6 bases from V and 1 base from J, with 9 bases between. This CDR3 region has 13 residues. The germline CDR1 and CDR2 sequences are MNHEY and SMNVEV (reference sequence). In nucleotides, the CDR3 is TGTGCCAGCAGGGCCTTGTGGAACACTGAAGCTTTCTTT. This gives the protein CASRALWNTEAFF.

The CDR3 sequence is CASSFGTSGDTQYF. The CDR3 DNA sequence: TGCGCCAGCAGCTTCGGGACTAGCGGGGATACGCAGTATTTT. The rearrangement joins TRBV5-1 to TRBJ2-3, with 12 bases matching TRBD2. The CDR3 has 14 residues. Germline CDR1 SGHRS, CDR2 YFSETQ. J was trimmed by 6 bases and V by 2 bases; bases with no gene match: 1.

This chain connects TRBV2 to TRBJ1-1; no clear D. The CDR3 length is 14 residues. Germline V CDR1 and CDR2: SNHLY, FYNNEI. Trimming left V 2 bases short and J 1 base short, with 8 bases between. CDR3 DNA: TGTGCCAGCAGTGAACTCTACGGGAACACTGAAGCTTTCTTT. The encoded protein is CASSELYGNTEAFF.

This clone was detected only a few times. The V and J genes are TRBV2 and TRBJ2-5; 8 nucleotides line up with TRBD1. Germline loops: CDR1 SNHLY, CDR2 FYNNEI. The CDR3 extends over 15 amino acids. With 7 bases clipped from V and 1 base from J, the junction kept 8 bases outside the gene matches. The CDR3 bases are TGTGCCAGCATTTGGTCAGGGGGCGTCCAAGAGACCCAGTACTTC. This sequence encodes CASIWSGGVQETQYF.

The chain joins TRBV4-3 to TRBJ1-4; D uncertain. The length of the CDR3 is 15 residues. The V end lost 1 base, the J end lost 4 bases, and 10 bases lay between the germline ends. Germline V gene sequence: CDR1 LGHNA, CDR2 YSLEER. CDR3 region: CASSQGASFNEKLFF. The CDR3, as DNA: TGCGCCAGCAGCCAAGGGGCGTCGTTTAATGAAAAACTGTTTTTT.

In its sample, this clone was seen many times. The V and J genes are TRBV12-3 or TRBV12-4 and TRBJ2-7; a weak D match, TRBD1 (6 bases). The V end lost 6 bases, the J end lost 1 base, and 10 bases lay between the germline ends. The CDR3 totals 13 residues. CDR3 loop: CASRSQGSYEQYF. The CDR3 DNA follows: TGTGCCAGCAGGTCACAGGGATCCTACGAGCAGTACTTC.

The rearrangement uses TRBV2 and TRBJ2-6, with 9 bases fitting TRBD1. The V gene's germline CDR1 is SNHLY and CDR2 FYNNEI. CDR3 length: 16 residues. V gave up 7 bases and J gave up 3 bases; unmatched junction bases: 7. The CDR3 coding sequence is TGTGCCAGCACTATGGACAGGGGTTATGGGGCCAACGTCCTGACTTTC. Translation gives CASTMDRGYGANVLTF.

The chain couples TRBV19 to TRBJ2-7; 10 bases match TRBD1. Germline loops: CDR1 LNHDA, CDR2 SQIVND (reference sequence). The CDR3 length is 21 residues. V dropped 2 bases and J dropped 4; count of bases not matched to a gene: 23. The CDR3 DNA follows: TGTGCCAGTAGTATAATAGGTTTCGGGGACAGGGGCCAAACCCCTCCTTACGAGCAGTACTTC. Protein sequence: CASSIIGFGDRGQTPPYEQYF.

This CDR3 reads CASSPRGSGGVETQYF. CDR3 DNA: TGTGCCAGCAGCCCCCGTGGTAGCGGGGGTGTGGAGACCCAGTACTTC. The rearrangement joins TRBV7-3 to TRBJ2-5, with 9 bases aligning to TRBD2. From germline, CDR1 is SGHTA and CDR2 FQGTGA. J gave up 5 bases and V 5 bases, and 12 bases lay outside the gene matches. The CDR3 spans 16 residues. Variable domain in full (rest from reference TRBV7-3 and TRBJ2-5): GAGVSQTPSNKVTEKGKYVELRCDPISGHTALYWYRQSLGQGPEFLIYFQGTGAADDSGLPNDRFFAVRPEGSVSTLKIQRTERGDSAVYLCASSPRGSGGVETQYFGPGTRLLVL.

The chain couples TRBV4-2 to TRBJ2-1; the match to TRBD2 covers 11 bases. Looked up from germline, CDR1 is LGHNA and CDR2 is YNFKEQ. The V and J ends lost 4 bases and 3 bases, in that order; junction bases with no gene match: 2. The CDR3 is made up of 15 amino acids. CDR3 loop: CASSLGLADYNEQFF. The CDR3 nucleotides read TGTGCCAGCAGCCTGGGACTAGCGGACTACAATGAGCAGTTCTTC.

The chain employs TRBV30 and TRBJ1-2; no firm D call. The CDR3 runs to 12 residues. Germline CDR1 and CDR2: GTSNPN and SVGIG (reference sequence). The V and J ends lost 7 bases and 4 bases respectively, with 13 bases between them. The CDR3 protein is CASRLESYGYTF. The CDR3, as DNA: TGTGCCTCTAGGTTGGAGAGCTATGGCTACACCTTC.

V gene TRBV4-1 combines with J gene TRBJ2-3; the D gene is possibly TRBD2 (6 bases). The CDR3 sequence is 15 residues long. The V end was cut by 2 bases, the J end by 3 bases, with 12 bases between. Germline V gene sequence: CDR1 MGHRA, CDR2 YSYEKL. CDR3 loop: CASSQWRERTDTQYF. CDR3 nucleotides: TGCGCCAGCAGCCAATGGAGGGAGAGGACAGATACGCAGTATTTT.